The 20 T cell receptor beta chains in this list originate from one sample, sequenced in a study of breast tumors, draining lymph nodes, adjacent tissues. Samples came from axillary lymph nodes draining the breast cancer. TCRdb called the multiplex PCR reads again in MiXCR, with one record for every CDR3 protein. The sample carries around 130,000 distinct CDR3 sequences, around 21% recorded once. Sequencing used axillary lymph node tissue. All receptors come from a female donor with breast cancer. Some clones in this sample may be carry-over from other donors' samples.

Concerning this clonotype itself: A much larger clone differs by one base, so this may be a read error. This chain joins TRBV19 and TRBJ2-7; TRBD2 matches at 7 bases. Germline CDR1 reads LNHDA; CDR2 reads SQIVND (reference sequence). CDR3 length: 16 amino acids. The CDR3 DNA follows: TGTGCCAGTGGTATAGAAGACGGGAGGCCTTCCTACGAGCAGTACTTC. Its translation: CASGIEDGRPSYEQYF.

Comment on this clonotype: A read error may be the cause here, since a much bigger clone is one base away. V gene TRBV6-2 or TRBV6-3 combines with J gene TRBJ2-5; maybe TRBD2 (6 bases). The CDR3 has 13 amino acids. Germline V gene sequence: CDR1 MNHEY, CDR2 SVGEGT. The germline V and J ends were trimmed by 5 bases and 3 bases, with 10 bases remaining between them. The CDR3 sequence is CASSRTKEETQYF. CDR3 in DNA: TGTGCCAGCAGTCGGACTAAGGAAGAGACCCAGTACTTC.

This clonotype was counted many times. The chain couples TRBV7-3 to TRBJ2-1; TRBD2 aligns across 8 bases. Germline V lookup: CDR1 SGHTA, CDR2 FQGTGA. CDR3 length: 13 residues. V gave up 5 bases and J gave up 9 bases; unmatched junction bases: 6. The CDR3 coding sequence is TGTGCCAGCAGCCCCTCGGGGGGGGGTGAGCAGTTCTTC. Its translation is CASSPSGGGEQFF.

V usage is TRBV5-1 and J usage is TRBJ2-2, with 7 positions matching TRBD2. V lost 0 bases, J lost 5 bases, and 4 bases stayed unmatched. Looked up from germline, CDR1 is SGHRS and CDR2 is YFSETQ. This CDR3 has 15 residues. CDR3 protein: CASSLVLATTGELFF. The CDR3 bases are TGCGCCAGCAGCTTGGTACTAGCGACTACCGGGGAGCTGTTTTTT.

Regarding this clonotype: A much larger clone lies one base from this, so it may be a read error. This sequence joins TRBV29-1 and TRBJ2-5; 7 nucleotides align to TRBD2. From germline, CDR1 is SQVTM and CDR2 ANQGSEA. The junction had 8 bases not matched to a gene; V was cut back by 1 base and J by 6 bases. The CDR3 totals 14 residues. CDR3 protein: CSVEAGGSGKTQYF. The CDR3 coding sequence is TGCAGCGTTGAAGCGGGAGGCTCAGGAAAGACCCAGTACTTC.

This clonotype has at least ten counts. The gene calls are TRBV9 and TRBJ1-2; D may be TRBD1 (6 bases). The V gene's germline CDR1 is SGDLS and CDR2 YYNGEE. The germline V and J ends were trimmed by 0 bases and 2 bases, with 14 bases remaining between them. The CDR3 is 16 residues long. The CDR3 sequence: CASSVERSGGNYGYTF. Here the CDR3 DNA reads TGTGCCAGCAGCGTAGAGCGTTCGGGGGGCAACTATGGCTACACCTTC.

In its sample, this clonotype was seen many times. The V gene is TRBV4-2, the J gene TRBJ1-2, with 11 bases aligning to TRBD1. Germline trimming cut 0 bases from V and 4 bases from J; bases unmatched to any gene: 4. The CDR3 is 16 amino acids. Germline CDR1 reads LGHNA; CDR2 reads YNFKEQ. Here the CDR3 reads CASSQDLGQGAYGYTF. Here the CDR3 DNA reads TGTGCCAGCAGCCAAGATCTAGGACAGGGGGCCTATGGCTACACCTTC.

This clonotype was observed at least ten times. The chain combines TRBV5-4 with TRBJ2-1; tentatively, D is TRBD1 (6 bases). Trimming cost V 4 bases and J 7 bases, with 9 bases left between them. The length of the CDR3 is 12 residues. The germline gives CDR1 SGHNT, CDR2 YYREEE (reference sequence). The CDR3 bases are TGTGCCAGCAGCACGGACAGAAATGAGCAGTTCTTC. This codes for CASSTDRNEQFF.

This clonotype has a count of ten or more. The chain uses TRBV6-6 and TRBJ2-7; no firm D call. CDR1 is MNHNY, CDR2 SVGAGI, per germline (reference sequence). Trimming took off 0 bases at V and 0 bases at J, with 12 bases between the two ends. The CDR3 is 16 amino acids. CDR3 loop: CASSYSSSLSSYEQYF. DNA of the CDR3: TGTGCCAGCAGTTACTCGAGTTCACTCAGCTCCTACGAGCAGTACTTC.

Ten or more counts support this clonotype. The J gene is TRBJ2-3, the V gene TRBV28; 9 bases match TRBD1. Germline V gives CDR1 MDHEN, CDR2 SYDVKM. The CDR3 loop spans 14 amino acids. The trim removed 7 bases at V and 1 base at J, leaving 3 bases unmatched. DNA of the CDR3: TGTGCCAGCAACCGGGACAGGGGCACAGATACGCAGTATTTT. It specifies CASNRDRGTDTQYF.

This clonotype was observed at least ten times. In DNA form, the CDR3 reads TGCAGCGTCCGTAGCGGGAGCACTGAGCAGTTCTTC. Protein: CSVRSGSTEQFF. This chain connects TRBV29-1 to TRBJ2-1; 9 bases are shared with TRBD2. The CDR3 spans 12 residues. Germline values: CDR1 SQVTM, CDR2 ANQGSEA. V was pared by 6 bases and J by 9 bases, with 6 bases of the junction left unmatched.

This clonotype has at least ten counts. This chain links TRBV20-1 with TRBJ2-7; weak D call: TRBD1 (5 bases). Germline values: CDR1 DFQATT, CDR2 SNEGSKA (reference sequence). The CDR3 contains 17 residues. Trimming removed 1 base at V and 3 bases at J, with 22 bases between. DNA of the CDR3: TGCAGTGCTAGAGCGTTGGGTGGTGGCAGGGTCGGCTACGAGCAGTACTTC. Protein sequence: CSARALGGGRVGYEQYF.

This clonotype was detected many times. This chain connects TRBV29-1 to TRBJ1-2; tentative D call: TRBD1 (5 bases). Trimming removed 6 bases at V and 5 bases at J, with 19 bases between. CDR1 and CDR2 (germline): SQVTM, ANQGSEA. The CDR3 loop spans 14 amino acids. This CDR3 is CSVLVRGGRYGYTF. The DNA for the CDR3 is TGCAGCGTCCTTGTACGGGGCGGGCGGTATGGCTACACCTTC. Filled out from reference TRBV29-1 and TRBJ1-2, the complete variable domain reads SAVISQKPSRDICQRGTSLTIQCQVDSQVTMMFWYRQQPGQSLTLIATANQGSEATYESGFVIDKFPISRPNLTFSTLTVSNMSPEDSSIYLCSVLVRGGRYGYTFGSGTRLTVV.

V usage is TRBV11-1 and J usage is TRBJ2-1, with 8 positions matching TRBD2. Looked up from germline, CDR1 is SGHAT and CDR2 is FQDESV (reference sequence). This CDR3 is built from 14 residues. The V segment lost 5 bases and the J segment 9 bases; nucleotides outside the gene matches: 9. CDR3 nucleotide sequence: TGTGCCAGCAGCCTTTCGGCGGGAGGTGGTGAGCAGTTCTTC. It yields the protein CASSLSAGGGEQFF.

The chain employs TRBV30 and TRBJ2-2, with D uncertain. Germline loops: CDR1 GTSNPN, CDR2 SVGIG (reference sequence). The CDR3 consists of 13 residues. V lost 1 base, J lost 1 base, and 4 bases lay in between. The CDR3 coding sequence is TGTGCCTGGAGTGAACAGAACACCGGGGAGCTGTTTTTT. Protein: CAWSEQNTGELFF. Full variable domain (outside the CDR3, taken from reference TRBV30 and TRBJ2-2): SQTIHQWPATLVQPVGSPLSLECTVEGTSNPNLYWYRQAAGRGLQLLFYSVGIGQISSEVPQNLSASRPQDRQFILSSKKLLLSDSGFYLCAWSEQNTGELFFGEGSRLTVL.

This clonotype was counted many times. The CDR3 DNA is TGTGCCAGCAGCTTACCCGGCGGGAGTGTCTACAATGAGCAGTTCTTC. It yields the protein CASSLPGGSVYNEQFF. V is TRBV7-2 and J is TRBJ2-1, with 7 bases lining up with TRBD2. V lost 2 bases, J lost 3 bases, and 7 bases stayed unmatched. Per germline, CDR1 SGHTA and CDR2 FQGNSA. The CDR3 consists of 16 residues. Full variable domain (remainder filled in from reference TRBV7-2 and TRBJ2-1): GAGVSQSPSNKVTEKGKDVELRCDPISGHTALYWYRQSLGQGLEFLIYFQGNSAPDKSGLPSDRFSAERTGGSVSTLTIQRTQQEDSAVYLCASSLPGGSVYNEQFFGPGTRLTVL.

Many counts were recorded for this clonotype. DNA for the CDR3: TGCGCCAGCAGCCCGCGTGTCACAGGGCTTGTCACAGATACGCAGTATTTT. Its protein is CASSPRVTGLVTDTQYF. The gene calls are TRBV5-1 and TRBJ2-3; possible D gene TRBD1, 6 bases. CDR1 and CDR2 from the germline V gene are SGHRS and YFSETQ. The CDR3 is 17 amino acids. V was trimmed by 4 bases and J by 2 bases, leaving 20 bases between them.

The V and J genes are TRBV6-6 and TRBJ1-2; 8 bases map to TRBD1. The V gene's germline CDR1 is MNHNY and CDR2 SVGAGI (reference sequence). Losses at the gene ends were 5 bases for V and 4 bases for J; bases not matched to a gene: 15. The CDR3 is 17 amino acids. The CDR3 nucleotides read TGTGCCAGCAGTAGCAGGGGGCGGTTTGAGGCTATCTATGGCTACACCTTC. This sequence encodes CASSSRGRFEAIYGYTF.

This clonotype was seen a handful of times. A much larger clone differs from this one at a single base, so this may be a read error. This chain uses TRBV10-3 with TRBJ2-3; D gene uncertain. The last part of the DNA fits TRBJ1-5 better; the J call may be wrong. The CDR3 is 15 amino acids. Germline lookup yields CDR1 ENHRY and CDR2 SYGVKD. In DNA, the CDR3 is TGTGCCATCAGTGATGGCGGGAGTAAGTCAGATACGCAGCATTTT. Protein sequence: CAISDGGSKSDTQHF.

V is TRBV12-3 or TRBV12-4 and J is TRBJ1-5, with 7 bases lining up with TRBD1. The CDR3 covers 15 residues. V gave up 5 bases and J gave up 2 bases; unmatched junction bases: 6. DNA for the CDR3: TGTGCCAGCAGTCAAACAGGGGCCGGCAATCAGCCCCAGCATTTT. Its protein product is CASSQTGAGNQPQHF.